Included here is one T cell receptor (beta chain) sequence, with context. Authors' data handling: Reference gene primers were amplified, and this amplification served to estimate nucleated cell counts. TCRdb's table, derived via immunoSEQ multiplex PCR, lists solely in-frame clones and lacks some. From that table come the V and J calls and clone size; the DNA was used to work out D and trimming. The sample includes some 250,000 clones, approximately 88% of them seen just once. Per germline, CDR1 KGHSH and CDR2 LQKENI. CDR3 length equals 14 residues. The germline V and J ends were trimmed by 0 bases and 6 bases, with 11 bases remaining between them. This specimen comes from a study of blood T cell repertoires in COVID-19. Overall study context: Acute and convalescent COVID-19 specimens originated in the United States, Italy and Spain. From T cells, B-cell-depleted T cells, or PBMCs came the material, which was cDNA or gDNA.

The chain employs TRBV18 and TRBJ1-2, with D possibly TRBD1 on 6 matching bases. Sequenced material: peripheral blood. The receptor comes from a woman between 25 and 40 years old with acute or convalescent COVID-19. The CDR3 DNA reads as TGTGCCAGCTCACCACCCGGGGGGCAGCATGGCTACACCTTC. This translates into CASSPPGGQHGYTF.